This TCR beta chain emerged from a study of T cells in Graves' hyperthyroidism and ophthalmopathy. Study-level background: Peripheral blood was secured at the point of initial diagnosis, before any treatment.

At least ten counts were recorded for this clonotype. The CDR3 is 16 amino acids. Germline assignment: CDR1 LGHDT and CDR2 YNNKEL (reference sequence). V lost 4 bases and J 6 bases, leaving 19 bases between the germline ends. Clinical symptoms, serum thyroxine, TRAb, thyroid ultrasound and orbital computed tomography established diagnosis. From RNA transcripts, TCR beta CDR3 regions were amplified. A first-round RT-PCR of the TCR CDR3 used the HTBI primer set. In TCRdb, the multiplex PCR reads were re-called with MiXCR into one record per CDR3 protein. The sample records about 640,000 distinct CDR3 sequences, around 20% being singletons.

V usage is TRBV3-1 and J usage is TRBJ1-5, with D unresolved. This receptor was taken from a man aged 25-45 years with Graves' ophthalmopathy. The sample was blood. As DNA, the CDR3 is TGTGCCAGCAGCCCCGGGAGCGGATCCCCCGGTCAGCCCCAGCATTTT. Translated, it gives CASSPGSGSPGQPQHF.